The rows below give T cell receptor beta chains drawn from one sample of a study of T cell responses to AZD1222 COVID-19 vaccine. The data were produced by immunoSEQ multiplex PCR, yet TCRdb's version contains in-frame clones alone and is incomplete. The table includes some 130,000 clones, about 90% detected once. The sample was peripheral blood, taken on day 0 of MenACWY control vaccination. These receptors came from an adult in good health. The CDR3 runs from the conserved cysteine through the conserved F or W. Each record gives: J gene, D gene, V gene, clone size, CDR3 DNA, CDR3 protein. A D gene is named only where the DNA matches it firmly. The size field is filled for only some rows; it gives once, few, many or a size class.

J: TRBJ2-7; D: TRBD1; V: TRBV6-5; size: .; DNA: TGTGCCAGCAGTTACTCGGGCAGGGGGCTATCCGAGCAGTACTTC; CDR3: CASSYSGRGLSEQYF
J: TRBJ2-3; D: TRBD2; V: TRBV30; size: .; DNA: TGTGCCTGGAGTTCAAGGGACTACCCCTTCACAGATACGCAGTATTTT; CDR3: CAWSSRDYPFTDTQYF
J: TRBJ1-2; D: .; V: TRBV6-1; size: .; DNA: TGTGCCAGCAGTGAATTGGTCGGCGGACGCTATGGCTACACCTTC; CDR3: CASSELVGGRYGYTF
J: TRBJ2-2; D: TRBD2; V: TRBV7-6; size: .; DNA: TGTGCCAGCAGCCGATCCCCAGCGGGGTACGCGAACACCGGGGAGCTGTTTTTT; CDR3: CASSRSPAGYANTGELFF
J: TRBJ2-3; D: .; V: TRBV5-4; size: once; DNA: TGTGCCAGCACCGAAGGGACCTACTCTGATACGCAGTATTTT; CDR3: CASTEGTYSDTQYF
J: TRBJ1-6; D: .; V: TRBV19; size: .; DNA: TGTGCCAGTAGTATAGGCTCCCGTGGTTCACCCCTCCACTTT; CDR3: CASSIGSRGSPLHF
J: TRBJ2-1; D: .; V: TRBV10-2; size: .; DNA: TGCGCCAGCAGGCTGTCATCGGCACACTACAATGAGCAGTTCTTC; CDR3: CASRLSSAHYNEQFF
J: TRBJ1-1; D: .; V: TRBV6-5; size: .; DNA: TGTGCCAGCAGTTCAGGGAGCCTGAACACTGAAGCTTTCTTT; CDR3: CASSSGSLNTEAFF
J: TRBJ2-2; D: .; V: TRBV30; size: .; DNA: TGTGCCTGGAGGCGAACGAGCGGGCCAAAGAACACCGGGGAGCTGTTTTTT; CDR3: CAWRRTSGPKNTGELFF
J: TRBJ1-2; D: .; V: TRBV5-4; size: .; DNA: TGTGCCAGCAGCTTTAGTGGATTTAACTATGGCTACACCTTC; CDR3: CASSFSGFNYGYTF
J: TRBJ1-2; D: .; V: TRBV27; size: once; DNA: TGTGCCAGCAGTTACCTCCCGGCAGGCTATGGCTACACCTTC; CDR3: CASSYLPAGYGYTF
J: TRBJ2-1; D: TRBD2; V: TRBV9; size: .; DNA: TGTGCCAGCAGCGTAGCCGGCGGGAGGGCCTTGGACAATGAGCAGTTCTTC; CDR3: CASSVAGGRALDNEQFF
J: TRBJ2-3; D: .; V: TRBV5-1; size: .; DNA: TGCGCCAGCAGCTTGCCCCTGTTAGGGGGGGGTAGCACAGATACGCAGTATTTT; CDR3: CASSLPLLGGGSTDTQYF
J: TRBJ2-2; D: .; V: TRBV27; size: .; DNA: TGTGCCAGCAGTTTCCGACGCTCTCTCACCGGGGAGCTGTTTTTT; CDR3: CASSFRRSLTGELFF
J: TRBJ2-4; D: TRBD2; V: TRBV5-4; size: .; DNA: TGTGCCAGCAGCCCAGGAGGGACTAGCGTTGCCAAAAACATTCAGTACTTC; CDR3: CASSPGGTSVAKNIQYF
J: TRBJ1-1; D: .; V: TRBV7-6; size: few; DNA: TGTGCCAGCAGCACTCGCACGGGACGGCCGAACACTGAAGCTTTCTTT; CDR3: CASSTRTGRPNTEAFF
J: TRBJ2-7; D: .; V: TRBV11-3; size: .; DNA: TGTGCCAGCAGCTTATCAACAGGCTACGAGCAGTACTTC; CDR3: CASSLSTGYEQYF
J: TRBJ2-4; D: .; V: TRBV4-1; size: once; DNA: TGCGCCAGCAGCCCGAAGGGGGGGGAGGGCCGGTACATTCAGTACTTC; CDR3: CASSPKGGEGRYIQYF
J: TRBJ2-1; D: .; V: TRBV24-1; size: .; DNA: TGTGCCACCACGACAGGGGGCGTAGCGGGAGACAATGAGCAGTTCTTC; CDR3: CATTTGGVAGDNEQFF
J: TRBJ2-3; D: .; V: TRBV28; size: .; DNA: TGTGCCAGCAGGCCTGGAGGGAGTGCAGATACGCAGTATTTT; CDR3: CASRPGGSADTQYF
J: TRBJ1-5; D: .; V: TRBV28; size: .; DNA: TGTGCCAGCAGTTCGGGGGGCCATACAGGGAGGACCCGAAGGCCCCAGCATTTT; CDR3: CASSSGGHTGRTRRPQHF
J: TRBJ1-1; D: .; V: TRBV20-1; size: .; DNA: TGCAGTGCTTCCGACGGCGGGTTT; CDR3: CSASDGGF
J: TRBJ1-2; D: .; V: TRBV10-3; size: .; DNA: TGTGCCATCAGTGGGGATGAGGGGTACTATGGCTACACCTTC; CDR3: CAISGDEGYYGYTF
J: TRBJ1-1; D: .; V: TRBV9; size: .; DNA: TGTGCCAGCAGCGAGGTGGACGCTGAAGCTTTCTTT; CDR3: CASSEVDAEAFF
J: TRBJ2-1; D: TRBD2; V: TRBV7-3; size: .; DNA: TGTGCCAGCAGTACCACTAGCGGGAGCTACAATGAGCAGTTCTTC; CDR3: CASSTTSGSYNEQFF
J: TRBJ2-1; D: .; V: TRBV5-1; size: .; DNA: TGCGCCAGCAGCTCCTCAAGCACTTCTTTCAATGAGCAGTTCTTC; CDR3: CASSSSSTSFNEQFF